This T cell receptor beta chain was found in a study of T cell responses to AZD1222 COVID-19 vaccine. General observations from the study: Seropositive status at baseline applied to only five to seven AZD1222 recipients.

Sequencing used immunoSEQ multiplex PCR; TCRdb keeps in-frame clones, though not all of them. This table has about 78,000 clones, approximately 90% appearing once. In regard to this clone: What it binds is not known. Other DNA sequences in this sample translate to the same CDR3.

Analyses pooled second doses at about 4 or about 12 weeks. Sequencing used peripheral blood, obtained 28 days after the second AZD1222 dose. This TCR was sampled from an adult who received the AZD1222 COVID-19 vaccine.

The CDR3 reads CASSPRGGTYEQYF. As DNA, the CDR3 is TGTGCCAGCAGCCCACGGGGGGGGACCTACGAGCAGTACTTC. This chain joins TRBV11-3 and TRBJ2-7, with 8 positions matching TRBD2. V was pared by 5 bases and J by 2 bases, with 5 bases of the junction left unmatched. The CDR3 is 14 residues long. From germline, CDR1 is SGHNT and CDR2 YENEEA. The whole variable domain, remainder taken from reference TRBV11-3 and TRBJ2-7, is EAGVVQSPRYKIIEKKQPVAFWCNPISGHNTLYWYLQNLGQGPELLIRYENEEAVDDSQLPKDRFSAERLKGVDSTLKIQPAELGDSAVYLCASSPRGGTYEQYFGPGTRLTVT.